Listed below are T cell receptor beta chains from one sample, sequenced in a study of shared clonotypes between healthy human individuals. Generated by immunoSEQ multiplex PCR, the TCRdb table keeps only in-frame clones and is missing some. The table shows hundreds of thousands of clones, with roughly 98% occurring only once. Material for sequencing was naive CD8+ T cells sorted from blood. The receptors originated from a man aged 30 to 39 in good health. Both conserved end residues are part of each CDR3. Each record gives: V gene, clone size, J gene, CDR3 length, D gene, CDR3 DNA, CDR3 protein. A D gene is named only where the DNA matches it firmly. For some rows the clone size is stated as once, few or many, or as a class when expanded; others skip it.

>TRBV7-2|once|TRBJ1-2|14|TRBD1
TGTGCCAGCAGCTTATACGCGACAGGGGATGGCTACACCTTC
CASSLYATGDGYTF
>TRBV4-1|-|TRBJ1-3|14|-
TGCGCCAGCAGCTTGGATCAGGGAGGAAACACCATATATTTT
CASSLDQGGNTIYF
>TRBV28|-|TRBJ2-2|15|-
TGTGCCAGCAGTTCAAGTTACTGGAACACCGGGGAGCTGTTTTTT
CASSSSYWNTGELFF
>TRBV15|-|TRBJ2-7|14|TRBD1
TGTGCCACCAGCCGGGGACAGACGGCCTACGAGCAGTACTTC
CATSRGQTAYEQYF
>TRBV9|-|TRBJ1-1|14|-
TGTGCCAGCAGCGTAACGGACAGCTTGATTGAAGCTTTCTTT
CASSVTDSLIEAFF
>TRBV5-1|once|TRBJ2-1|15|TRBD2
TGCGCCAGCAGCTGGCGGACTAGCGGGAGCTGGGAGCAGTTCTTC
CASSWRTSGSWEQFF
>TRBV5-1|-|TRBJ2-1|16|TRBD1
TGCGCCAGCAGCATTCGGACAGGTGTCACCTACAATGAGCAGTTCTTC
CASSIRTGVTYNEQFF
>TRBV4-1|-|TRBJ2-7|14|TRBD2
TGCGCCAGCAGCCACAGCGGGAGTATCAACGAGCAGTACTTC
CASSHSGSINEQYF
>TRBV6-5|-|TRBJ2-1|15|TRBD2
TGTGCCAGCAGTTACGGACTAGCCGACTACAATGAGCAGTTCTTC
CASSYGLADYNEQFF
>TRBV19|-|TRBJ2-1|19|TRBD2
TGTGCCAGTAGTATAGATGGGACTAGCGGGAAAGGAGTTTACAATGAGCAGTTCTTC
CASSIDGTSGKGVYNEQFF
>TRBV19|-|TRBJ2-7|15|-
TGTGCCAGTAGTATCTATTCGGGACGGTCCTACGAGCAGTACTTC
CASSIYSGRSYEQYF
>TRBV7-2|-|TRBJ2-3|15|-
TGTGCCAGCAGCTCCATCCTATGGTCGGCAGATACGCAGTATTTT
CASSSILWSADTQYF
>TRBV29-1|-|TRBJ2-5|13|-
TGCAGCGGTAGGCGAGAGGGGCTGGAGACCCAGTACTTC
CSGRREGLETQYF
>TRBV4-1|once|TRBJ1-5|14|TRBD1
TGCGCCAGCAGCCAAGCAGGGGGCGGGTGGCCCCAGCATTTT
CASSQAGGGWPQHF
>TRBV29-1|-|TRBJ1-2|14|-
TGCAGCGTTGAAGAAACCTCGGCAAACTATGGCTACACCTTC
CSVEETSANYGYTF
>TRBV18|-|TRBJ2-1|15|TRBD2
TGTGCCAGCTCACCTGAGCGGGAGAGGTTTAAGGAGCAGTTCTTC
CASSPERERFKEQFF
>TRBV14|-|TRBJ2-3|15|TRBD1
TGTGCCAGCAGCCAAGGGACAGGGACCACAGATACGCAGTATTTT
CASSQGTGTTDTQYF
>TRBV29-1|-|TRBJ2-7|14|-
TGCAGCGTTTTCTTCCCCGGGAGCGCCGACGAGCAGTACTTC
CSVFFPGSADEQYF
>TRBV18|-|TRBJ1-1|14|-
TGTGCCAGCTCACCCATGGGAGGGGAAACTGAAGCTTTCTTT
CASSPMGGETEAFF
>TRBV4-1|-|TRBJ1-4|15|-
TGCGCCAGCAGCCAAGCCAACAGGGTGTCTGAAAAACTGTTTTTT
CASSQANRVSEKLFF
>TRBV7-9|-|TRBJ2-7|16|TRBD2
TGTGCCAGCAGCCCGCCCGCTAGCGGGACACACTACGAGCAGTACTTC
CASSPPASGTHYEQYF
>TRBV28|-|TRBJ2-1|16|TRBD1
TGTGCCAGCACCTTCAACAGGGGGCAGAACTCGAATGAGCAGTTCTTC
CASTFNRGQNSNEQFF
>TRBV11-2|-|TRBJ2-5|17|TRBD2
TGTGCCAGCAGCTTAGATGCCCTGGGACTAGCGGGAGCCGAACCTTACTTC
CASSLDALGLAGAEPYF
>TRBV19|-|TRBJ1-1|10|-
TGTGCGATAGGGGACACTGAAGCTTTCTTT
CAIGDTEAFF
>TRBV5-5|-|TRBJ2-3|16|TRBD2
TGTGCCAGCAGCATACTAGCGGGAGGAACCACAGATACGCAGTATTTT
CASSILAGGTTDTQYF
>TRBV7-6|-|TRBJ2-2|17|TRBD1
TGTGCCAGCAGCCACGACGAGGGACAGGGGAAGGGCGGGGAGCTGTTTTTT
CASSHDEGQGKGGELFF
>TRBV10-1|-|TRBJ1-4|14|-
TGCGCCAGCAGTGAGTCGTTGGCCTTTGAAAAACTGTTTTTT
CASSESLAFEKLFF
>TRBV5-5|once|TRBJ1-5|14|-
TGTGCCAGCAGCTTAGTAGAGGCTGGGCAGCCCCAGCATTTT
CASSLVEAGQPQHF
>TRBV4-2|-|TRBJ2-2|14|-
TGTGCCAGCAGCCAAACCGAGGGTCTGGGGGAGCTGTTTTTT
CASSQTEGLGELFF
>TRBV30|-|TRBJ2-7|11|-
TGTGCCTGGAGTCGTGGATCCGAGCAGTACTTC
CAWSRGSEQYF
>TRBV7-2|-|TRBJ2-7|18|TRBD1
TGTGCCAGCAGCTTAGACCTTAGAGGCCGGGACAGCTCCTACGAGCAGTACTTC
CASSLDLRGRDSSYEQYF
>TRBV28|-|TRBJ2-1|17|TRBD2
TGTGCCAGCAGTTTTCTCGTTCCTAGCGGGAGCAGAAATGAGCAGTTCTTC
CASSFLVPSGSRNEQFF
>TRBV29-1|-|TRBJ1-2|11|-
TGCAGCGTTGAAGATAGGAATGGCTACACCTTC
CSVEDRNGYTF
>TRBV27|-|TRBJ2-3|16|-
TGTGCCAGCAGTTTATCTGTGTCGAGATCCACAGATACGCAGTATTTT
CASSLSVSRSTDTQYF
>TRBV6-4|-|TRBJ2-3|16|-
TGTGCCAGCAGTGACTCGCTAAATTCCGGCACAGATACGCAGTATTTT
CASSDSLNSGTDTQYF
>TRBV7-8|-|TRBJ2-2|14|-
TGTGCCAGCAGCCCTGGGGTTATTAACGGGGAGCTGTTTTTT
CASSPGVINGELFF
>TRBV7-8|-|TRBJ2-3|15|TRBD2
TGTGCCAGCAGCTTAGTGGCGGGAGCCGCAGATACGCAGTATTTT
CASSLVAGAADTQYF
>TRBV29-1|-|TRBJ2-1|14|TRBD2
TGCAGCGTCACCCGAGCGGGAGGCCCCAATGAGCAGTTCTTC
CSVTRAGGPNEQFF
>TRBV7-8|-|TRBJ2-7|16|-
TGTGCCAGCAGCTCAGATTCGGATAGCGTGCGAAACGAGCAGTACTTC
CASSSDSDSVRNEQYF
>TRBV7-6|-|TRBJ2-1|14|TRBD2
TGTGCCAGCAGCTTGGGGGGAGGGCCCGATGAGCAGTTCTTC
CASSLGGGPDEQFF
>TRBV4-3|-|TRBJ2-7|18|-
TGCGCCAGCAGCCAAGAGACCTCCCCCGGGGACATGATTGACGAGCAGTACTTC
CASSQETSPGDMIDEQYF
>TRBV2|-|TRBJ2-3|19|TRBD2
TGTGCCAGCAGGACCAACTCTTTAGCGGGAGAGAGTCACCCAGATACGCAGTATTTT
CASRTNSLAGESHPDTQYF
>TRBV7-9|-|TRBJ2-4|13|-
TGTGCCAGCAGCTTAGCGTTCAAAAACATTCAGTACTTC
CASSLAFKNIQYF
>TRBV5-1|-|TRBJ1-5|18|-
TGCGCCAGCAGCTTGCCCGAGGGAAAGATACGAAGCAATCAGCCCCAGCATTTT
CASSLPEGKIRSNQPQHF
>TRBV7-9|-|TRBJ2-1|15|TRBD2
TGTGCCAGCAGCCCCCCCGTAAGCGGGAAGTATGAGCAGTTCTTC
CASSPPVSGKYEQFF
>TRBV7-9|-|TRBJ2-2|17|TRBD1
TGTGCCAGCAGCTTAGCGCTGACAGGGGGCTTCACCGGGGAGCTGTTTTTT
CASSLALTGGFTGELFF